A selection of T cell receptor beta chains follows, all from one sample in a study of T cells after yellow fever vaccination. TCRdb independently ran MiXCR on the 5' RACE reads; one entry per CDR3 protein. The top ten hold 3.2% of the sample, which has 300,000 to 400,000 distinct CDR3 sequences, about an eighth seen once. This material consisted of CD4+ T cells sorted from PBMCs, taken 15 days after the yellow fever booster vaccination. These receptor sequences come from a man aged 18 to 29 who received the YFV17D yellow fever vaccine. Each CDR3 is given without its conserved first and last residue.

V: TRBV5-6; J: TRBJ2-7; CDR3: ASSFGTNYEQY
V: TRBV7-9; J: TRBJ1-2; CDR3: ASSFGGDGYT
V: TRBV5-4; J: TRBJ2-3; CDR3: ASSHEPSTDTQY
V: TRBV29-1; J: TRBJ2-7; CDR3: SVGEFRRY
V: TRBV20-1; J: TRBJ1-6; CDR3: SAFRQPNSPLH
V: TRBV5-1; J: TRBJ2-3; CDR3: ASSSIAGGQDTQY
V: TRBV30; J: TRBJ2-7; CDR3: AWGRGQLYEQY
V: TRBV5-1; J: TRBJ1-2; CDR3: ASSRDTEGRFNYGYT
V: TRBV7-6; J: TRBJ1-5; CDR3: ASSAELGLSNQPQH
V: TRBV10-1; J: TRBJ2-7; CDR3: ASSNAGSYEQY
V: TRBV7-9; J: TRBJ1-2; CDR3: ASSAGGQLYGYT
V: TRBV5-8; J: TRBJ2-3; CDR3: ASSLGGDFSTDTQY
V: TRBV5-1; J: TRBJ1-2; CDR3: ASSSSYGQALSYGYT
V: TRBV3-1; J: TRBJ1-5; CDR3: ASSQGLPTGNSNQPQH
V: TRBV12-3/TRBV12-4; J: TRBJ2-5; CDR3: ASSLSGGAETQY
V: TRBV29-1; J: TRBJ1-4; CDR3: SANVGGRNEKLF
V: TRBV7-2; J: TRBJ1-4; CDR3: ASSVDRGSEKLF
V: TRBV28; J: TRBJ1-1; CDR3: ASSLRDEAF
V: TRBV5-1; J: TRBJ1-1; CDR3: ASSLGTVNTEAF